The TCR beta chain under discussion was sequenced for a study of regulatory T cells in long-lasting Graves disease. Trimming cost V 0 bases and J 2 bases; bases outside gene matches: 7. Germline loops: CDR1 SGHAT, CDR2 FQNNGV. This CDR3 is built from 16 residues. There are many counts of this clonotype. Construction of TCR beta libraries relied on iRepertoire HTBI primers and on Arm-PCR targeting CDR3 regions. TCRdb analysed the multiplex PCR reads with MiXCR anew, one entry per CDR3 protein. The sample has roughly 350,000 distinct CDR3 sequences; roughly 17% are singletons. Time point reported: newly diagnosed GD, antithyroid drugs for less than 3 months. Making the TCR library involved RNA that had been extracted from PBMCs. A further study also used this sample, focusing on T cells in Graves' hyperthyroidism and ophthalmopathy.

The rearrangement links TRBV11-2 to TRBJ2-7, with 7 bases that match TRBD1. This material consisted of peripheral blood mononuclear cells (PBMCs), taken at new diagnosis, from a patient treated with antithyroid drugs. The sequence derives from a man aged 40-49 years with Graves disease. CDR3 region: CASSLDDRVSTYEQYF. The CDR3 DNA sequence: TGTGCCAGCAGCTTAGACGACAGGGTTTCGACCTACGAGCAGTACTTC.